The present T cell receptor (beta chain) was sequenced within a study of shared clonotypes between healthy human individuals. This clone was picked up one time. The repertoire was sequenced with immunoSEQ multiplex PCR; TCRdb's copy has only in-frame clones and lacks some. Among 330,000 or so clones listed, over 70% were seen once. Trimming stripped 2 bases from V and 3 bases from J, with 11 bases between. Per the germline V gene, CDR1 is LGHNA and CDR2 is YNFKEQ. The CDR3 runs 15 residues. The sequenced sample was memory CD4+ T cells sorted from blood. As for subset: CD45RA-negative fraction. This rearrangement joins TRBV4-2 to TRBJ1-3; D is perhaps TRBD1 (5 bases). This TCR was recovered from a man aged 25 to 40 in good health. In DNA, the CDR3 is TGTGCCAGCAGCCAACTTGGGCAGGGTGGAAACACCATATATTTT. It encodes CASSQLGQGGNTIYF.